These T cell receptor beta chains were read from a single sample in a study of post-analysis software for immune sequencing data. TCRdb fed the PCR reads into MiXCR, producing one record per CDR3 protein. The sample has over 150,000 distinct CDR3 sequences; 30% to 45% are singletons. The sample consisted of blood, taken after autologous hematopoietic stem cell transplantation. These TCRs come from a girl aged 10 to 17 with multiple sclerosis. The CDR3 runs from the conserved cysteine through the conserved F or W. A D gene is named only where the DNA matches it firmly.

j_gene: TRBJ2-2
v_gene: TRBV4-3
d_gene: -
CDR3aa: CASSRLLGGGRVLNTGELFF

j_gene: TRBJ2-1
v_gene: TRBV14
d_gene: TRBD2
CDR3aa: CASSPTGASGSHNEQFF

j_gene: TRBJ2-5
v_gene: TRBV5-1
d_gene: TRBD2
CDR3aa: CASSPKLAGEYNEQYF

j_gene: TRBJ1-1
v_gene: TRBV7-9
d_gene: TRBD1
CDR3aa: CASSHDRASMNTEAFF

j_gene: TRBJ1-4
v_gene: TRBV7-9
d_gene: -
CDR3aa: CASSAKPYEKLFF

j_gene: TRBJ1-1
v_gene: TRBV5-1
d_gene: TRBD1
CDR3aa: CASSPSTGENTEAFF

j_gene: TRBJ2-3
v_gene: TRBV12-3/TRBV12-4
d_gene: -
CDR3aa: CASSLPSSPDTQYF

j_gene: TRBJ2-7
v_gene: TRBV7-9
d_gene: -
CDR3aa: CASSLEGDEQYF

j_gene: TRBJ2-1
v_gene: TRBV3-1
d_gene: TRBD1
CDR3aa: CASSAQGLGQETQFF

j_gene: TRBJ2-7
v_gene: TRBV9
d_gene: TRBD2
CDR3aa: CASSVAGLADEQYF

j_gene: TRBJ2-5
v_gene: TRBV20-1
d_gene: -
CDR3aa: CSARDSGFGETQYF

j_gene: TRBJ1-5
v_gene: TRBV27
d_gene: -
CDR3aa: CASSFGGHSNQPQHF

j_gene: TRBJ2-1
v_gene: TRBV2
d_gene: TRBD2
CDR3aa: CASSEVLRASGRHEQFF

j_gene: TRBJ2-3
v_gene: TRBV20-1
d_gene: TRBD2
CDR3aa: CSAKRGNTDTQYF

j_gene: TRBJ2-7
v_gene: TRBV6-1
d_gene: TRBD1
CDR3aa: CASRTSPQGSYEQYF

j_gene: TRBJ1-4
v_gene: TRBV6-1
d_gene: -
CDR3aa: CASRPDLGEKLFF

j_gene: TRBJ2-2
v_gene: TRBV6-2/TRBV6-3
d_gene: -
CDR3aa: CASGRVGQKNTGELFF

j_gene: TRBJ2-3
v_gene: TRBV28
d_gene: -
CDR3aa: CASYDSSRDDTQYF

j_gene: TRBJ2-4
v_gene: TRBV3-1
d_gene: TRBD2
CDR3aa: CASSPSGIENIQYF

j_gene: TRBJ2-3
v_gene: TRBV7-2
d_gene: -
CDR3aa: CASSLVIGWTDTQYF

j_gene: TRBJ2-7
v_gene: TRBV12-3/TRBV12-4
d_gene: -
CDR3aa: CASSLRGLWEQYF

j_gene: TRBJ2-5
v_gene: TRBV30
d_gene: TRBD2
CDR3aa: CAWSPPTSEPVQYF

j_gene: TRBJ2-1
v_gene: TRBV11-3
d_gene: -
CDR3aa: CASSARPPPNEQFF

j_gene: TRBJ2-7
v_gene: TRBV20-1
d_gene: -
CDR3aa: CSARNPYF

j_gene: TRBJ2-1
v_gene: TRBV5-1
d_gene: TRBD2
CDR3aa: CASSAPSGSSYNEQFF

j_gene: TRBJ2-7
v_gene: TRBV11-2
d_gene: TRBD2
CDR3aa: CASTHGTSGRTALPYEQYF

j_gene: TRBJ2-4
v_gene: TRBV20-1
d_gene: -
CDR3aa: CSASSQNIQYF

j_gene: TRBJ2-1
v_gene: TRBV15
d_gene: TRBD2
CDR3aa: CATSRDGGLVHNEQFF

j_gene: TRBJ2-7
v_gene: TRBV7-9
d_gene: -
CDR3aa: CASSLLGAEGSYEQYF

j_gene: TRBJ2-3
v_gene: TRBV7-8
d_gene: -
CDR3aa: CASSVLTSTDTQYF

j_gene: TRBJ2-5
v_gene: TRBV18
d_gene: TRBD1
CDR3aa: CASSLRQGQETQYF

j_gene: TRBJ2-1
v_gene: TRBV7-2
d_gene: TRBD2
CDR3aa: CASSPIAGAPAEQFF

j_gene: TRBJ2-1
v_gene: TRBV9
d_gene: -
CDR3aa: CASSDSVGGIYNEQFF